One and the same sample provided the 9 T cell receptor beta chains below, sequenced in a study of blood T cell repertoires in COVID-19. The repertoire was sequenced with immunoSEQ multiplex PCR; TCRdb's copy has only in-frame clones and lacks some. Of some 300,000 clones listed, 75% to 90% were seen once; the top ten hold 13%. The sequenced sample was peripheral blood. These TCRs come from a woman aged 70-85 years with COVID-19, enrolled during active disease.

CDR3 amino acids: CASSQDLTSGGGRYNEQFF. CDR3 in DNA: TGTGCCAGCAGCCAAGATCTTACGAGCGGGGGGGGAAGGTACAATGAGCAGTTCTTC. V usage is TRBV3-1 (or the pseudogene TRBV3-2) and J usage is TRBJ2-1; 10 bases align to TRBD2. After removal of 0 bases from V and 4 bases from J, the junction contained 12 bases not matched to a gene. Germline-derived CDR1 and CDR2 are LGHDT and YNNKEL (reference sequence). This CDR3 has 19 amino acids.

The V gene is TRBV2, the J gene TRBJ1-1; D perhaps matches TRBD1 (6 bases). Germline lookup yields CDR1 SNHLY and CDR2 FYNNEI. Trimming removed 5 bases at V and 5 bases at J, with 15 bases between. There are 14 residues in the CDR3. The chain's CDR3 is CASSTGLGGTEAFF. The CDR3 DNA sequence: TGTGCCAGCAGTACAGGGCTTGGGGGTACTGAAGCTTTCTTT.

The rearrangement joins TRBV5-1 to TRBJ1-1; 7 bases line up with TRBD1. The length of the CDR3 is 14 residues. Germline V CDR1 and CDR2: SGHRS, YFSETQ. After removal of 6 bases from V and 0 bases from J, the junction contained 5 bases not matched to a gene. In DNA form, the CDR3 reads TGCGCCAGCACCCGGGACAGCCTGAACACTGAAGCTTTCTTT. Protein sequence: CASTRDSLNTEAFF.

J is TRBJ2-5 and V is TRBV24-1; weak D call: TRBD2 (6 bases). The CDR3 is 13 amino acids. Germline V gene lookup returns CDR1 KGHDR and CDR2 SFDVKD. The V end was cut by 0 bases, the J end by 5 bases, with 6 bases between. The CDR3 DNA reads TGTGCCACCAGTGATTTGGCGGGGGAGACCCAGTACTTC. Protein sequence: CATSDLAGETQYF.

This clone was seen more than once but under ten times. V is TRBV25-1 and J is TRBJ2-4; D is ambiguous. The CDR3 is 14 residues long. The V and J ends lost 3 bases and 0 bases respectively, with 6 bases between them. CDR1 is MGHDK, CDR2 SYGVNS, per germline. The CDR3 sequence: CASSDSGAKNIQYF. In DNA form, the CDR3 reads TGTGCCAGCAGTGATTCCGGAGCCAAAAACATTCAGTACTTC.

There are many counts of this clone. V usage is TRBV27 and J usage is TRBJ1-1, with 8 bases aligning to TRBD1. The junction had 6 bases not matched to a gene; V was cut back by 4 bases and J by 8 bases. Germline V gives CDR1 MNHEY, CDR2 SMNVEV (reference sequence). The CDR3 runs to 13 residues. CDR3 in DNA: TGTGCCAGCAGTTATGGGACAGGCACGGAAGCTTTCTTT. Amino acid sequence: CASSYGTGTEAFF.

CDR3 in amino acids: CAIRQRTGVGYTF. The DNA for the CDR3 is TGTGCCATCAGACAAAGGACAGGGGTAGGCTACACCTTC. The gene calls are TRBV10-3 and TRBJ1-2, with 9 bases aligning to TRBD1. From germline, CDR1 is ENHRY and CDR2 SYGVKD. This CDR3 spans 13 amino acids. Trimming took 6 bases from V and 8 from J; bases not matched to a gene: 7.

This clone was detected a few times. The chain links TRBV4-2 to TRBJ2-1; D is perhaps TRBD2 (5 bases). V was pared by 3 bases and J by 8 bases, with 11 bases between. The V gene's germline CDR1 is LGHNA and CDR2 YNFKEQ. CDR3 length: 13 residues. CDR3: CASSHQRVDEQFF. CDR3 DNA: TGTGCCAGCAGCCATCAGAGGGTTGATGAGCAGTTCTTC.

The gene calls are TRBV20-1 and TRBJ1-1; 10 nucleotides agree with TRBD1. The CDR3 has 11 residues. Germline V gene sequence: CDR1 DFQATT, CDR2 SNEGSKA (reference sequence). V shed 5 bases and J 9 bases; nucleotides not matched to a gene: 3. CDR3 nucleotides: TGCAGTGCTCCGACAGGGGGCAAAGCTTTCTTT. Translating gives CSAPTGGKAFF.